This passage covers 27 T cell receptor beta chains from one sample sequenced in a study of glioma-infiltrating T cells after dendritic cell vaccination. Clones were sequenced by immunoSEQ multiplex PCR, and TCRdb holds only the in-frame ones, with some missing. The sample carries about 65,000 clones, around nine tenths recorded once. The time point was: after dendritic cell vaccination, including at tumor progression/relapse. Sequencing used blood, obtained after dendritic cell vaccination. The source is a human donor with glioblastoma.

In this sample, this clone turned up once. V is TRBV7-9 and J is TRBJ1-4, with D maybe TRBD1 (5 bases). The V gene's germline CDR1 is SEHNR and CDR2 FQNEAQ (reference sequence). V was cut by 1 base and J by 8 bases, with 11 bases left in between. The CDR3 has 14 residues. The CDR3 reads CASSLGGDGEKLFF. The CDR3 nucleotides read TGTGCCAGCAGCTTAGGGGGGGACGGCGAAAAACTGTTTTTT.

This clone has only a few counts. CDR3 sequence reads: CASVVEGQGFSPLHF. The CDR3 bases are TGTGCCAGCGTAGTAGAAGGACAGGGGTTTTCACCCCTCCACTTT. The chain uses TRBV6-1 and TRBJ1-6; 9 bases agree with TRBD1. The CDR3 runs 15 residues. Germline CDR1 MNHNS, CDR2 SASEGT. J lost 9 bases, V lost 8 bases, and 11 bases had no gene match.

The count of this clone is one. CDR3 DNA: TGTGCCAGCAGCGTAGGGACTAGCGGAGAGACCCAGTACTTC. Its protein product is CASSVGTSGETQYF. V usage is TRBV9 and J usage is TRBJ2-5, with TRBD2 matching 10 bases. This CDR3 is 14 amino acids long. Germline CDR1 and CDR2: SGDLS and YYNGEE. The V segment lost 0 bases and the J segment 4 bases; nucleotides outside the gene matches: 0.

CDR3 sequence: CASSVRASTGNGELFF. Here the CDR3 DNA reads TGTGCCAGCAGCGTACGGGCATCTACGGGAAACGGGGAGCTGTTTTTT. This sequence joins TRBV9 and TRBJ2-2; tentatively, D is TRBD2 (5 bases). V was clipped by 1 base and J by 7 bases, with 17 bases between them. CDR1 is SGDLS, CDR2 YYNGEE, per germline. The length of the CDR3 is 16 residues.

The chain's CDR3 is CASSLAAHSSYNEQFF. The CDR3 bases are TGTGCCAGCAGCCTAGCAGCCCATAGCTCCTACAATGAGCAGTTCTTC. This chain joins TRBV27 and TRBJ2-1, with TRBD2 as a possible D gene (5 bases). Trimming shortened V by 6 bases and J by 0 bases, and 15 bases separated the two germline ends. This CDR3 spans 16 amino acids. CDR1 and CDR2 from the germline V gene are MNHEY and SMNVEV (reference sequence).

The rearrangement links TRBV19 to TRBJ1-5; D ambiguous. CDR1 LNHDA and CDR2 SQIVND come from the germline V gene (reference sequence). This CDR3 region has 14 residues. Deletions cut 1 base from V and 9 bases from J, with 13 bases between. In nucleotides, the CDR3 is TGTGCCAGTAGTATAGTCCCAGGCTCTTGGCCCCAGCATTTT. Translation gives CASSIVPGSWPQHF. Using reference TRBV19 and TRBJ1-5 for the parts outside the CDR3, the full variable domain is DGGITQSPKYLFRKEGQNVTLSCEQNLNHDAMYWYRQDPGQGLRLIYYSQIVNDFQKGDIAEGYSVSREKKESFPLTVTSAQKNPTAFYLCASSIVPGSWPQHFGDGTRLSIL.

J is TRBJ2-5 and V is TRBV5-1; 8 positions agree with TRBD1. The CDR3 contains 16 residues. V lost 2 bases and J lost 5; bases outside the gene matches: 11. CDR1 is SGHRS and CDR2 is YFSETQ in the germline V gene. DNA of the CDR3: TGCGCCAGCAGCTTAGGGCCGCAGGGGGCGCGGGAGACCCAGTACTTC. This gives the protein CASSLGPQGARETQYF.

This chain joins TRBV7-3 and TRBJ2-3; 10 bases map to TRBD2. CDR1 SGHTA and CDR2 FQGTGA come from the germline V gene. The CDR3 sequence is 17 residues long. V shed 6 bases, J shed 4 bases, and the junction held 13 bases outside the gene matches. As DNA, the CDR3 is TGTGCCAGCAGTCAACTCCAAAGCGGGAGGGCCCCAGATACGCAGTATTTT. Translating gives CASSQLQSGRAPDTQYF. The whole variable domain, remainder taken from reference TRBV7-3 and TRBJ2-3, is GAGVSQTPSNKVTEKGKYVELRCDPISGHTALYWYRQSLGQGPEFLIYFQGTGAADDSGLPNDRFFAVRPEGSVSTLKIQRTERGDSAVYLCASSQLQSGRAPDTQYFGPGTRLTVL.

The V gene is TRBV6-6, the J gene TRBJ1-2; TRBD1 agrees at 9 bases. V shed 5 bases and J 1 base; nucleotides not matched to a gene: 2. The CDR3 runs 14 residues. CDR1 and CDR2 (germline): MNHNY, SVGAGI (reference sequence). CDR3 DNA: TGTGCCAGCAGTGGGACAGGGCTTAACTATGGCTACACCTTC. Translating gives CASSGTGLNYGYTF.

To note about this clone: This same CDR3 is encoded by further DNA sequences in the sample. This rearrangement joins TRBV7-8 to TRBJ2-6, with 9 nucleotides matching TRBD1. V trimming: 3 bases; J trimming: 2 bases; junction bases outside the gene matches: 11. CDR3 size: 19 residues. CDR1 and CDR2 (germline): SGHVS, FQNEAQ. CDR3 residues: CASSLKGTGPRAGANVLTF. CDR3 DNA: TGTGCCAGCAGCTTGAAGGGGACAGGGCCCAGAGCTGGGGCCAACGTCCTGACTTTC. Together with reference TRBV7-8 and TRBJ2-6, the CDR3 gives the full variable domain: GAGVSQSPRYKVAKRGQDVALRCDPISGHVSLFWYQQALGQGPEFLTYFQNEAQLDKSGLPSDRFFAERPEGSVSTLKIQRTQQEDSAVYLCASSLKGTGPRAGANVLTFGAGSRLTVL.

CDR3 residues: CSVGHRASNEKLFF. CDR3 in DNA: TGCAGCGTTGGGCACAGGGCCTCTAATGAAAAACTGTTTTTT. The chain uses TRBV29-1 and TRBJ1-4; D is possibly TRBD1 (6 bases). The germline V gene has CDR1 SQVTM and CDR2 ANQGSEA. Trimming cost V 4 bases and J 3 bases, with 12 bases left between them. This CDR3 comprises 14 residues.

The rearrangement joins TRBV9 to TRBJ2-3; 8 nucleotides align to TRBD1. V trimming: 0 bases; J trimming: 7 bases; junction bases outside the gene matches: 7. Germline lookup yields CDR1 SGDLS and CDR2 YYNGEE. The CDR3 has 15 residues. In nucleotides, the CDR3 is TGTGCCAGCAGCGTAGCTTCCCAGGGGGCAAATACGCAGTATTTT. It encodes CASSVASQGANTQYF. The full variable domain, with the rest looked up from reference TRBV9 and TRBJ2-3, is DSGVTQTPKHLITATGQRVTLRCSPRSGDLSVYWYQQSLDQGLQFLIQYYNGEERAKGNILERFSAQQFPDLHSELNLSSLELGDSALYFCASSVASQGANTQYFGPGTRLTVL.

The chain combines TRBV5-4 with TRBJ1-4; TRBD1 matches 8 bases. The CDR3 has 15 amino acids. Germline CDR1 reads SGHNT; CDR2 reads YYREEE (reference sequence). V dropped 4 bases and J dropped 2; count of bases not matched to a gene: 4. CDR3 coding DNA: TGTGCCAGCAGCCAAACAGGGGGGACTAATGAAAAACTGTTTTTT. Encoded protein: CASSQTGGTNEKLFF.

The chain links TRBV7-8 to TRBJ1-5; D remains ambiguous. V was trimmed by 5 bases and J by 0 bases, leaving 11 bases between them. The CDR3 runs 15 residues. Germline loops: CDR1 SGHVS, CDR2 FQNEAQ. The CDR3 sequence: CASSRYTDSNQPQHF. CDR3 DNA sequence: TGTGCCAGCAGCCGGTACACAGATAGCAATCAGCCCCAGCATTTT.

The chain is built from TRBV7-2 and TRBJ1-1; no firm D call. The CDR3 has 18 residues. CDR1 is SGHTA, CDR2 FQGNSA, per germline. Trimming pared 1 base from V and 1 base from J, leaving 19 bases between. CDR3 DNA: TGTGCCAGCAGCTTAGGTTGGCCGCGGGGTAGGGAGAACACTGAAGCTTTCTTT. Protein sequence: CASSLGWPRGRENTEAFF. The full variable domain, in which reference TRBV7-2 and TRBJ1-1 provide the parts outside the CDR3, is GAGVSQSPSNKVTEKGKDVELRCDPISGHTALYWYRQSLGQGLEFLIYFQGNSAPDKSGLPSDRFSAERTGGSVSTLTIQRTQQEDSAVYLCASSLGWPRGRENTEAFFGQGTRLTVV.

The chain carries TRBV5-4 and TRBJ2-3; the match to TRBD2 covers 9 bases. The V and J ends lost 0 bases and 4 bases, in that order; junction bases with no gene match: 6. From germline, CDR1 is SGHNT and CDR2 YYREEE (reference sequence). The CDR3 consists of 16 residues. The CDR3 DNA reads TGTGCCAGCAGCTTGGGGAGACTAGCGGCTGCAGATACGCAGTATTTT. It yields the protein CASSLGRLAAADTQYF.

The V call is TRBV12-5, the J call TRBJ2-2, with D perhaps TRBD1 (6 bases). Germline CDR1 reads LGHNT; CDR2 reads FRNRAP. The germline V and J ends were trimmed by 5 bases and 9 bases, with 19 bases remaining between them. The CDR3 covers 15 residues. CDR3 loop: CASGAGQSKGRELFF. CDR3 DNA sequence: TGTGCTAGTGGTGCCGGACAGTCTAAGGGTAGGGAGCTGTTTTTT.

The chain carries TRBV19 and TRBJ2-5, with a possible D match to TRBD2 (5 bases). The CDR3 has 13 amino acids. Trimming removed 4 bases from V and 4 bases from J, with 10 bases in between. Per the germline V gene, CDR1 is LNHDA and CDR2 is SQIVND (reference sequence). The CDR3 here is CASSRRGPETQYF. DNA for the CDR3: TGTGCCAGTAGTAGACGGGGTCCAGAGACCCAGTACTTC.

The chain combines TRBV10-3 with TRBJ1-2; D is unclear. Deletions cut 4 bases from V and 3 bases from J, with 3 bases between. CDR1 is ENHRY, CDR2 SYGVKD, per germline. This CDR3 is built from 11 residues. The CDR3 sequence: CAISAYYGYTF. CDR3 in DNA: TGTGCCATCAGTGCTTACTATGGCTACACCTTC.

J is TRBJ2-7 and V is TRBV7-2, with D tentatively TRBD2 (6 bases). With 5 bases removed from V and 0 bases from J, the gap between germline ends came to 11 bases. The CDR3 totals 14 residues. The germline CDR1 and CDR2 sequences are SGHTA and FQGNSA. The CDR3 loop reads CASSRGRTSYEQYF. The CDR3 bases are TGTGCCAGCAGCCGAGGGAGGACCTCCTACGAGCAGTACTTC.

This chain connects TRBV11-1 to TRBJ2-1, with a tentative D call TRBD1 (5 bases). Trimming shortened V by 0 bases and J by 9 bases, and 15 bases separated the two germline ends. The CDR3 runs to 15 residues. CDR1 and CDR2 (germline): SGHAT, FQDESV (reference sequence). The DNA of the CDR3 is TGTGCCAGCAGCTTAGCGTTGGGCAGGGCCATTGAGCAGTTCTTC. Its protein product is CASSLALGRAIEQFF.

The chain links TRBV19 to TRBJ2-5; 8 bases are a match to TRBD1. The CDR3 covers 14 residues. The V gene's germline CDR1 is LNHDA and CDR2 SQIVND (reference sequence). V shed 9 bases and J 2 bases; nucleotides not matched to a gene: 8. CDR3 loop: CASRRTGPQETQYF. The CDR3 DNA reads TGTGCCAGCAGACGGACAGGGCCGCAAGAGACCCAGTACTTC.

This rearrangement joins TRBV29-1 to TRBJ1-2; 8 bases map to TRBD1. Germline-derived CDR1 and CDR2 are SQVTM and ANQGSEA. The length of the CDR3 is 13 residues. V gave up 6 bases and J gave up 3 bases; unmatched junction bases: 6. DNA of the CDR3: TGCAGCGTCGAGACAGGGGCGTACTATGGCTACACCTTC. Protein product: CSVETGAYYGYTF.

The chain employs TRBV7-9 and TRBJ2-5; 7 nucleotides match TRBD1. In germline, CDR1 is SEHNR, CDR2 FQNEAQ (reference sequence). J lost 5 bases, V lost 5 bases, and 8 bases had no gene match. The CDR3 covers 14 residues. The CDR3 sequence: CASSQGVIKETQYF. The CDR3 coding sequence is TGTGCCAGCAGCCAGGGGGTGATTAAGGAGACCCAGTACTTC.

A single count supports this clone. The chain recombines TRBV5-1 with TRBJ2-3; a possible D gene is TRBD1 (6 bases). Germline CDR1 is SGHRS and CDR2 is YFSETQ. The V end lost 4 bases, the J end lost 7 bases, and 16 bases lay between the germline ends. CDR3 size: 14 residues. The CDR3 nucleotides are TGCGCCAGCAGCCTGGGGGACACCCCCCATACGCAGTATTTT. Amino acids: CASSLGDTPHTQYF.

A few counts support this clone. J is TRBJ2-4 and V is TRBV6-1; the D gene is possibly TRBD2 (6 bases). The V gene's germline CDR1 is MNHNS and CDR2 SASEGT. The CDR3 runs to 13 residues. V was trimmed by 7 bases and J by 9 bases, leaving 16 bases between them. The CDR3 DNA sequence: TGTGCCAGCAACCCTTGGGGGGACGCCATTCAGTACTTC. Protein product: CASNPWGDAIQYF.

This sequence joins TRBV29-1 and TRBJ2-1; D uncertain. The CDR3 extends over 10 amino acids. V lost 6 bases and J lost 7, with 7 bases in between. Germline V gene lookup returns CDR1 SQVTM and CDR2 ANQGSEA. The CDR3 DNA is TGCAGCGTGTCCGGGAATGAGCAGTTCTTC. Residues: CSVSGNEQFF.